The 23 T cell receptor beta chains reported below all come from one sample, sequenced in a study of shared clonotypes between healthy human individuals. The assay was immunoSEQ multiplex PCR, and TCRdb's table has in-frame clones only and misses some. Altogether some 2,000,000 clones are present, 85% to 95% being singletons, with the ten largest covering approximately 0.13%. Sequencing used naive CD4+ T cells sorted from blood. Subset given: CD45RA+ positively selected. Receptors were obtained from a man aged 18 to 35 in good health.

The CDR3 region is CASSLGPWLTGELFF. CDR3 DNA: TGTGCCAGCAGCTTGGGGCCGTGGTTGACCGGGGAGCTGTTTTTT. The V call is TRBV7-2, the J call TRBJ2-2; tentative D call: TRBD1 (5 bases). The germline CDR1 and CDR2 sequences are SGHTA and FQGNSA. This CDR3 is built from 15 residues. Trimming cost V 3 bases and J 5 bases, with 13 bases left between them.

V usage is TRBV29-1 and J usage is TRBJ2-5, with a weak D call TRBD1 (6 bases). The germline CDR1 and CDR2 sequences are SQVTM and ANQGSEA. The CDR3 has 14 residues. The V end lost 6 bases, the J end lost 1 base, and 15 bases lay between the germline ends. The CDR3 loop reads CSVARGSGQETQYF. The CDR3 nucleotides read TGCAGCGTCGCAAGGGGGAGCGGCCAAGAGACCCAGTACTTC.

The chain is built from TRBV30 and TRBJ1-6; no clear D. The CDR3 spans 13 residues. In germline, CDR1 is GTSNPN, CDR2 SVGIG (reference sequence). Trimming shortened V by 5 bases and J by 7 bases, and 12 bases separated the two germline ends. The DNA for the CDR3 is TGTGCCTGGGAGTTGGGCTTAAATTCACCCCTCCACTTT. Protein product: CAWELGLNSPLHF.

The genes are TRBV18 and TRBJ2-7, with D possibly matching TRBD2 (5 bases). Per germline, CDR1 KGHSH and CDR2 LQKENI. The CDR3 has 16 amino acids. Trimming stripped 0 bases from V and 3 bases from J, with 15 bases between. In DNA form, the CDR3 reads TGTGCCAGCTCACCACCGGGCGGGCTCAGTAACTACGAGCAGTACTTC. Translating gives CASSPPGGLSNYEQYF.

This chain uses TRBV7-6 with TRBJ2-5; 13 bases line up with TRBD2. CDR1 SGHVS and CDR2 FNYEAQ come from the germline V gene. With V trimmed by 1 base and J by 9 bases, 11 bases remained unmatched. This CDR3 is built from 17 residues. CDR3 DNA sequence: TGTGCCAGCAGCTTAGGGCCACCCGGACTAGCGGGGGATCCCCAGTACTTC. Encoded protein: CASSLGPPGLAGDPQYF.

The chain is built from TRBV6-1 and TRBJ2-2; perhaps D is TRBD1 or TRBD2 (6 bases each). Trimming took 4 bases from V and 5 from J, leaving 17 bases between them. CDR3 size: 16 residues. CDR1 is MNHNS, CDR2 SASEGT, per germline. The CDR3 loop reads CASSAKVQGGTGELFF. The CDR3 DNA sequence: TGTGCCAGCAGTGCCAAGGTCCAAGGGGGGACCGGGGAGCTGTTTTTT.

The chain links TRBV7-9 to TRBJ2-7; 9 nucleotides agree with TRBD1. The V gene end was trimmed by 4 bases and the J gene end by 0 bases; junction bases not matched to a gene: 7. In germline, CDR1 is SEHNR, CDR2 FQNEAQ (reference sequence). This CDR3 is built from 16 residues. CDR3 protein: CASSSFRTGDSYEQYF. CDR3 nucleotide sequence: TGTGCCAGCAGCTCTTTTCGGACAGGGGACTCCTACGAGCAGTACTTC. Full variable domain (rest looked up from reference TRBV7-9 and TRBJ2-7): DTGVSQNPRHKITKRGQNVTFRCDPISEHNRLYWYRQTLGQGPEFLTYFQNEAQLEKSRLLSDRFSAERPKGSFSTLEIQRTEQGDSAMYLCASSSFRTGDSYEQYFGPGTRLTVT.

The chain is built from TRBV5-1 and TRBJ2-7; no clear D gene. Germline CDR1 is SGHRS and CDR2 is YFSETQ. The CDR3 totals 15 residues. V lost 0 bases and J lost 4, with 14 bases in between. The CDR3 protein is CASSLDSPGLYEQYF. The CDR3 bases are TGCGCCAGCAGCTTGGACTCTCCGGGTTTGTACGAGCAGTACTTC. The whole variable domain, remainder taken from reference TRBV5-1 and TRBJ2-7, is KAGVTQTPRYLIKTRGQQVTLSCSPISGHRSVSWYQQTPGQGLQFLFEYFSETQRNKGNFPGRFSGRQFSNSRSEMNVSTLELGDSALYLCASSLDSPGLYEQYFGPGTRLTVT.

This clone has only a few counts. Other DNA sequences in this specimen translate into the identical CDR3. The rearrangement joins TRBV7-9 to TRBJ1-1; D is undetermined. This CDR3 has 14 residues. The V gene lost 1 base and the J gene lost 1 base, with 7 bases spanning the gap. CDR1 and CDR2 from the germline V gene are SEHNR and FQNEAQ (reference sequence). CDR3 nucleotide sequence: TGTGCCAGCAGCTTAGGGCCGTCGAACACTGAAGCTTTCTTT. Amino acids: CASSLGPSNTEAFF.

This clone appeared once. This rearrangement joins TRBV6-1 to TRBJ1-1; 8 nucleotides line up with TRBD1. Germline V gene lookup returns CDR1 MNHNS and CDR2 SASEGT. V lost 5 bases, J lost 4 bases, and 6 bases stayed unmatched. The CDR3 has 14 amino acids. CDR3 DNA: TGTGCCAGCAGTAAAGGACAGGGAGGCACTGAAGCTTTCTTT. Its translation: CASSKGQGGTEAFF.

The chain joins TRBV5-1 to TRBJ2-2; D is perhaps TRBD1 (5 bases). Trimming pared 4 bases from V and 2 bases from J, leaving 15 bases between. The CDR3 is 16 amino acids. CDR1 and CDR2 from the germline V gene are SGHRS and YFSETQ. The CDR3 coding sequence is TGCGCCAGCAGCGTGACAGTGGGAAGAAACACCGGGGAGCTGTTTTTT. The encoded protein is CASSVTVGRNTGELFF.

This rearrangement joins TRBV6-1 to TRBJ2-7; 7 nucleotides agree with TRBD1. The ends lost 5 bases at V and 6 bases at J; junction bases unmatched: 10. Germline CDR1 is MNHNS and CDR2 is SASEGT. This CDR3 spans 14 amino acids. For the CDR3, the DNA is TGTGCCAGCAGTCCGACAGGGCCGATGGGCGAGCAGTACTTC. Translated, it gives CASSPTGPMGEQYF.

CDR3 DNA sequence: TGTGCCACCAGCGCGGACAGGGGGCGCGACAACGAGCAGTACTTC. As protein: CATSADRGRDNEQYF. The chain links TRBV15 to TRBJ2-7; 11 bases agree with TRBD1. The V and J ends lost 5 bases and 5 bases, in that order; junction bases with no gene match: 8. The germline CDR1 and CDR2 sequences are LNHNV and YYDKDF (reference sequence). The CDR3 spans 15 residues.

V is TRBV10-3 and J is TRBJ1-4; tentative D call: TRBD1 (6 bases). From germline, CDR1 is ENHRY and CDR2 SYGVKD. Trimming took 6 bases from V and 4 from J, leaving 18 bases between them. The CDR3 has 16 residues. The CDR3 loop is CAISVGNGQLNEKLFF. CDR3 sequence (DNA): TGTGCCATCAGCGTAGGAAATGGACAGCTTAATGAAAAACTGTTTTTT.

V and J are TRBV6-1 and TRBJ1-2; perhaps TRBD1 as D (6 bases). CDR1 and CDR2 from the germline V gene are MNHNS and SASEGT. Trimming took 1 base from V and 4 from J, leaving 10 bases between them. CDR3 length: 14 amino acids. The CDR3 DNA follows: TGTGCCAGCAGTGAAGGGACAGACATCTATGGCTACACCTTC. It specifies CASSEGTDIYGYTF.

The chain is built from TRBV5-1 and TRBJ2-2; D is perhaps TRBD1 (6 bases). Trimming shortened V by 1 base and J by 8 bases, and 15 bases separated the two germline ends. The CDR3 contains 15 residues. Germline V gives CDR1 SGHRS, CDR2 YFSETQ. The CDR3 loop is CASSLRRTQGGELFF. The CDR3 nucleotides read TGCGCCAGCAGCTTGAGGAGGACCCAGGGGGGGGAGCTGTTTTTT.

V gene TRBV20-1 combines with J gene TRBJ1-4; the D is unclear. CDR1 and CDR2 (germline): DFQATT, SNEGSKA (reference sequence). CDR3 length equals 10 residues. The V end was cut by 2 bases, the J end by 16 bases, with 11 bases between. The CDR3 DNA is TGCAGTGCTAGATTTGGACCCGAGTTTTTT. This encodes CSARFGPEFF.

In DNA form, the CDR3 reads TGTGCCAGCTCACCAGCCCTAGTAAGGGTCGCCGGGGAGCTGTTTTTT. Translated: CASSPALVRVAGELFF. The chain recombines TRBV18 with TRBJ2-2, with D uncertain. Trimming removed 2 bases from V and 6 bases from J, with 16 bases in between. CDR3 length: 16 residues. Germline lookup yields CDR1 KGHSH and CDR2 LQKENI.

The chain recombines TRBV30 with TRBJ2-3; the match to TRBD1 covers 7 bases. After removal of 2 bases from V and 4 bases from J, the junction contained 6 bases not matched to a gene. This CDR3 spans 14 amino acids. The germline gives CDR1 GTSNPN, CDR2 SVGIG (reference sequence). DNA for the CDR3: TGTGCCTGGAGTACAGGGGTGTTCCCAGATACGCAGTATTTT. It is translated as CAWSTGVFPDTQYF. The full variable domain, in which reference TRBV30 and TRBJ2-3 provide the parts outside the CDR3, is SQTIHQWPATLVQPVGSPLSLECTVEGTSNPNLYWYRQAAGRGLQLLFYSVGIGQISSEVPQNLSASRPQDRQFILSSKKLLLSDSGFYLCAWSTGVFPDTQYFGPGTRLTVL.

V gene TRBV7-2 combines with J gene TRBJ2-1; D is possibly TRBD1 (5 bases). V lost 1 base and J lost 7, with 14 bases in between. The length of the CDR3 is 15 residues. CDR1 is SGHTA, CDR2 FQGNSA, per germline. CDR3: CASSLGFGARNEQFF. The CDR3 bases are TGTGCCAGCAGCTTAGGCTTTGGGGCTCGAAATGAGCAGTTCTTC.

The chain is built from TRBV2 and TRBJ1-3; 11 bases align to TRBD1. The CDR3 extends over 16 amino acids. Germline CDR1 and CDR2: SNHLY and FYNNEI. V trimming: 7 bases; J trimming: 0 bases; junction bases outside the gene matches: 5. The chain's CDR3 is CASTGTGGYSGNTIYF. CDR3 coding DNA: TGTGCCAGCACCGGGACAGGGGGTTACTCTGGAAACACCATATATTTT.

This clone was observed a single time. V is TRBV29-1 and J is TRBJ1-1; D is uncertain. Trimming took off 6 bases at V and 1 base at J, with 15 bases between the two ends. CDR1 and CDR2 from the germline V gene are SQVTM and ANQGSEA. CDR3 length: 14 amino acids. CDR3 residues: CSVDSTPGNTEAFF. The CDR3 DNA reads TGCAGCGTAGACTCGACCCCTGGGAACACTGAAGCTTTCTTT.

This clone has only one observation. The V call is TRBV30, the J call TRBJ2-5; TRBD2 is a possible D gene (6 bases). V dropped 4 bases and J dropped 5 bases, with 8 bases sitting between them. Germline V gene sequence: CDR1 GTSNPN, CDR2 SVGIG (reference sequence). The CDR3 consists of 11 residues. The CDR3 region has the DNA TGTGCCTGGAACCGGGAGGAGACCCAGTACTTC. Amino acids: CAWNREETQYF.